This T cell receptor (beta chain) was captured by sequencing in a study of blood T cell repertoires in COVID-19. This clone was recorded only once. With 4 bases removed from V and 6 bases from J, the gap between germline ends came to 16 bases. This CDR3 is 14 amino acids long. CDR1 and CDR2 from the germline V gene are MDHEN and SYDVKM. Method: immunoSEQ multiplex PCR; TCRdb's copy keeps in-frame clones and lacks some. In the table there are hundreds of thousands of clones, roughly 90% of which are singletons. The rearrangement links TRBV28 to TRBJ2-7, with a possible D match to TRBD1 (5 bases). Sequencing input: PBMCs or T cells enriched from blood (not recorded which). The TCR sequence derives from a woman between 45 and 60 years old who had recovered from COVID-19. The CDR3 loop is CASSSDMASGEQYF. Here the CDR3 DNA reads TGTGCCAGCAGTTCGGACATGGCGTCTGGCGAGCAGTACTTC.